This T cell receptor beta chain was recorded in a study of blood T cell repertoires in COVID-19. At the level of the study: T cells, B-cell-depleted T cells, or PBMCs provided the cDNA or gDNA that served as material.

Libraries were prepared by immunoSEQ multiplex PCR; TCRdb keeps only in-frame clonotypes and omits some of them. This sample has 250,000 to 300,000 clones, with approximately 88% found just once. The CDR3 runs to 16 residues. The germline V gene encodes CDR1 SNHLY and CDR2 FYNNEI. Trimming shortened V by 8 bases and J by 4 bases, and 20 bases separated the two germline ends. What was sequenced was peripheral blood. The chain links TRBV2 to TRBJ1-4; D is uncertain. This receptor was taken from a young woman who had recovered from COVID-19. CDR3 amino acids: CASHAGTGRGNEKLFF. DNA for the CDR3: TGTGCCAGCCATGCGGGTACGGGCCGGGGTAATGAAAAACTGTTTTTT.